Listed below are T cell receptor beta chains from one sample, sequenced in a study of blood T cell repertoires in COVID-19. Here immunoSEQ multiplex PCR was the method, and the copy in TCRdb shows in-frame clones only, minus some. The repertoire includes 120,000 to 150,000 clones, around 80% of them detected once, and around 15% sits in the top ten. The sample taken for sequencing was peripheral blood. These receptors were obtained from a human donor with acute or convalescent COVID-19. The donor label of this sample is uncertain. The CDR3 runs from the conserved cysteine through the conserved F or W. A D gene is named only where the DNA matches it firmly. Size is stated for part of the rows, as once, few or many counts, or as a class when the clone is expanded.

d_call	v_call	clone_size	j_call	cdr3_aa	cdr3_nt
-	TRBV30	-	TRBJ1-4	CAWSPGVGEKLFF	TGTGCCTGGAGTCCCGGGGTGGGGGAAAAACTGTTTTTT
TRBD1	TRBV30	-	TRBJ2-2	CAWNHGQGGTGELFF	TGTGCCTGGAACCATGGACAGGGAGGCACCGGGGAGCTGTTTTTT
-	TRBV30	-	TRBJ1-2	CAWRAGADYGYTF	TGTGCCTGGAGGGCAGGGGCCGACTATGGCTACACCTTC
-	TRBV5-4	once	TRBJ1-1	CASTQRQGSTEAFF	TGTGCCAGCACTCAACGGCAGGGAAGCACTGAAGCTTTCTTT
TRBD1	TRBV3-1/TRBV3-2	-	TRBJ2-7	CASSQLGTGVKGEQYF	TGTGCCAGCAGCCAGCTGGGGACAGGGGTGAAGGGCGAGCAGTACTTC
-	TRBV7-2	-	TRBJ2-1	CASSGGIHNEQFF	TGTGCCAGCAGCGGAGGGATTCACAATGAGCAGTTCTTC
-	TRBV18	-	TRBJ1-1	CASSPPSGGVRNTEAFF	TGTGCCAGCTCACCACCATCGGGAGGGGTAAGGAACACTGAAGCTTTCTTT
-	TRBV5-1	-	TRBJ2-1	CASSSDLSSYNEQFF	TGCGCCAGCAGCAGCGACCTGAGCTCCTACAATGAGCAGTTCTTC
-	TRBV12-3/TRBV12-4	-	TRBJ2-7	CASTYTGTYEQYF	TGTGCCAGCACGTACACAGGCACCTACGAGCAGTACTTC
-	TRBV9	-	TRBJ1-1	CASSVGAPLRNTEAFF	TGTGCCAGCAGCGTAGGGGCACCCCTGAGGAACACTGAAGCTTTCTTT
-	TRBV30	-	TRBJ1-4	CAWSSRGNEKLFF	TGTGCCTGGAGTTCCCGCGGTAATGAAAAACTGTTTTTT
TRBD1	TRBV7-2	once	TRBJ1-1	CASSPGQGTTEAFF	TGTGCCAGCAGCCCAGGACAGGGTACGACTGAAGCTTTCTTT
-	TRBV18	-	TRBJ1-1	CASSLNQADTEAFF	TGTGCCAGCTCACTAAACCAGGCCGACACTGAAGCTTTCTTT
-	TRBV19	-	TRBJ1-2	CASSIDRGSYGYTF	TGTGCCAGTAGTATAGATCGAGGGAGCTATGGCTACACCTTC
-	TRBV3-1/TRBV3-2	-	TRBJ2-1	CASSPGGMGEQFF	TGTGCCAGCAGCCCAGGGGGGATGGGTGAGCAGTTCTTC
-	TRBV3-1/TRBV3-2	many	TRBJ2-2	CASSPYGGQDTGELFF	TGTGCCAGCAGCCCCTACGGGGGGCAGGACACCGGGGAGCTGTTTTTT
-	TRBV3-1/TRBV3-2	-	TRBJ2-3	CASSPVATDTQYF	TGTGCCAGCAGCCCGGTAGCCACAGATACGCAGTATTTT
TRBD1	TRBV29-1	-	TRBJ1-2	CSAGQGIVYTF	TGCAGCGCTGGACAGGGGATTGTCTACACCTTC
-	TRBV6-2/TRBV6-3	-	TRBJ2-3	CASSNRLVRSTDTQYF	TGTGCCAGCAGTAACCGACTAGTGAGAAGCACAGATACGCAGTATTTT
-	TRBV2	-	TRBJ1-2	CASSSRRDSNGYTF	TGTGCCAGCAGTAGCCGACGGGACTCAAATGGCTACACCTTC
-	TRBV18	-	TRBJ1-6	CASSPPTGGSPLHF	TGTGCCAGCTCACCACCGACAGGTGGGTCACCCCTCCACTTT
TRBD1	TRBV19	-	TRBJ1-2	CASRGGQRTNYGYTF	TGTGCCAGTAGGGGGGGACAGCGAACTAACTATGGCTACACCTTC
TRBD1	TRBV2	-	TRBJ1-4	CASSGTGESEKLFF	TGTGCCAGCAGTGGGACAGGGGAGAGTGAAAAACTGTTTTTT
-	TRBV2	few	TRBJ2-2	CASSERQDYTGELFF	TGTGCCAGCAGTGAAAGGCAGGATTACACCGGGGAGCTGTTTTTT
TRBD2	TRBV5-1	-	TRBJ2-3	CASSLVSRTSGGFKGTQYF	TGCGCCAGCAGCTTGGTCAGTCGGACTAGCGGGGGGTTTAAAGGTACGCAGTATTTT
TRBD1	TRBV5-4	-	TRBJ1-2	CASSRKQGNYGYTF	TGTGCCAGCAGCCGTAAACAGGGGAACTATGGCTACACCTTC
TRBD1	TRBV30	once	TRBJ1-3	CAWDSDRTESGNTIYF	TGTGCCTGGGACTCGGACAGGACGGAGTCTGGAAACACCATATATTTT
-	TRBV7-9	-	TRBJ1-4	CASSPTGQHPNEKLFF	TGTGCCAGCAGCCCTACCGGACAGCACCCTAATGAAAAACTGTTTTTT
TRBD1	TRBV7-6	-	TRBJ1-2	CASSRDSGASGYTF	TGTGCCAGCAGCCGGGACAGCGGAGCAAGTGGCTACACCTTC
-	TRBV7-2	-	TRBJ2-3	CASSLDGGSSADTQYF	TGTGCCAGCAGCTTAGACGGCGGAAGTTCGGCAGATACGCAGTATTTT
-	TRBV11-3	-	TRBJ2-2	CASSLDRRDTGELFF	TGTGCCAGCAGCTTAGATCGTCGGGACACCGGGGAGCTGTTTTTT
TRBD1	TRBV30	-	TRBJ1-1	CAWALDRATEAFF	TGTGCCTGGGCTTTAGACAGGGCCACTGAAGCTTTCTTT
-	TRBV18	-	TRBJ1-4	CASSRTEEKKLFF	TGTGCCAGCTCACGTACGGAGGAGAAAAAACTGTTTTTT
TRBD1	TRBV5-1	-	TRBJ1-6	CASSDARTGTGNSPLHF	TGCGCCAGCAGCGATGCGCGGACCGGGACAGGGAATTCACCCCTCCACTTT
-	TRBV19	-	TRBJ1-2	CASSMTPTADGYTF	TGTGCCAGTAGTATGACCCCTACGGCGGATGGCTACACCTTC
TRBD1	TRBV6-6	-	TRBJ2-7	CASTTRTGNYEQYF	TGTGCCAGCACCACGAGGACAGGAAATTACGAGCAGTACTTC
-	TRBV3-1/TRBV3-2	-	TRBJ2-5	CASSPYQETQYF	TGTGCCAGCAGCCCGTACCAAGAGACCCAGTACTTC
-	TRBV5-1	-	TRBJ2-1	CASSLEPNSYNEQFF	TGCGCCAGCAGCTTGGAGCCTAATTCCTACAATGAGCAGTTCTTC
-	TRBV5-1	-	TRBJ2-7	CASSLAAGSSYEQYF	TGCGCCAGCAGCTTGGCGGCGGGGAGCTCCTACGAGCAGTACTTC
-	TRBV4-3	-	TRBJ1-2	CASSHYRDAGGYGYTF	TGCGCCAGCAGCCATTACCGGGACGCCGGGGGCTATGGCTACACCTTC
-	TRBV19	-	TRBJ1-6	CASTRGQLNSPLHF	TGTGCCAGTACCCGAGGACAGCTGAATTCACCCCTCCACTTT
-	TRBV19	-	TRBJ1-2	CASNPLEGRQYGYTF	TGTGCCAGTAACCCCCTCGAGGGGAGGCAATATGGCTACACCTTC
-	TRBV7-9	few	TRBJ1-6	CASSLGGEANSPLHF	TGTGCCAGCAGCTTAGGCGGGGAGGCGAATTCACCCCTCCACTTT
-	TRBV7-9	-	TRBJ1-5	CASSLAWTDNQPQHF	TGTGCCAGCAGCCTAGCGTGGACAGACAATCAGCCCCAGCATTTT
TRBD1	TRBV7-9	-	TRBJ2-7	CASSLGLAGGEQYF	TGTGCCAGCAGCTTAGGTCTAGCAGGGGGCGAGCAGTACTTC
TRBD1	TRBV19	-	TRBJ1-3	CASSTEDRGRRGNTIYF	TGTGCCAGTAGTACTGAGGACAGGGGGCGACGGGGAAACACCATATATTTT
-	TRBV5-6	-	TRBJ1-1	CASSLDRGITEAFF	TGTGCCAGCAGCCTAGATAGGGGGATCACTGAAGCTTTCTTT
-	TRBV7-7	-	TRBJ1-6	CASSYQGNSPLHF	TGTGCTAGCAGCTACCAGGGCAATTCACCCCTCCACTTT
-	TRBV19	-	TRBJ1-5	CASSPRGGGPGQPQHF	TGTGCCAGTAGTCCCCGCGGTGGAGGCCCTGGTCAGCCCCAGCATTTT
TRBD1	TRBV12-3/TRBV12-4	-	TRBJ1-2	CASSLVTGGGYTF	TGTGCCAGCAGTTTAGTGACAGGGGGTGGCTACACCTTC
TRBD2	TRBV5-4	-	TRBJ2-5	CASSLGLAGGRQETQYF	TGTGCCAGCAGCTTGGGACTAGCGGGGGGGAGACAAGAGACCCAGTACTTC
-	TRBV10-3	-	TRBJ1-1	CAISWSPSGTEAFF	TGTGCCATCAGTTGGAGTCCTTCGGGCACTGAAGCTTTCTTT
-	TRBV27	-	TRBJ2-7	CASSNAQGPAGEQYF	TGTGCCAGCAGTAACGCCCAGGGGCCAGCCGGGGAGCAGTACTTC
TRBD2	TRBV5-1	-	TRBJ2-3	CASSPFPQRGGPSTQYF	TGCGCCAGCAGCCCCTTCCCCCAGCGGGGGGGCCCAAGTACGCAGTATTTT
-	TRBV6-1	-	TRBJ1-4	CASSELITEKLFF	TGTGCCAGCAGTGAGCTGATCACAGAAAAACTGTTTTTT
-	TRBV5-6	-	TRBJ2-4	CASRSRGGNIQYF	TGTGCCAGCAGGTCGAGAGGGGGAAACATTCAGTACTTC
TRBD1	TRBV19	few	TRBJ1-4	CASVRTGYEKLFF	TGTGCCAGTGTAAGGACAGGATATGAAAAACTGTTTTTT
-	TRBV5-1	few	TRBJ1-1	CASRGGSTGSTEAFF	TGCGCCAGCAGAGGGGGAAGTACAGGGTCCACTGAAGCTTTCTTT